This entry is about one T cell receptor (beta chain). This clonotype has only a few counts. Which antigen it targets is not known. Per-nucleotide qualities are absent, and no much larger clonotype sits a single base away. The library was prepared using 5' RACE. Reads for this sample came from an Illumina HiSeq 2000. TCRdb took the public reads, trimmed them with fastp at Q25, ran MiXCR for clone calling and kept in-frame beta chains. Here each entry gathers all rows of one CDR3 protein and keeps the most common genes and DNA. Present in this sample are over 250 distinct CDR3 sequences, roughly a tenth of which were seen just once. Around 59% of the sample is taken by the ten largest. A distance of 19 bases separates the germline ends of V and J, which lose 7 bases and 3 bases respectively. There are 15 amino acids in the CDR3, from cysteine to phenylalanine inclusive. This entry keeps only the CDR3 DNA: 45 bases, framed from base 1. The germline V gene specifies SGHRS as CDR1 and YFSETQ as CDR2.

The record originates from a study (dated by TCRdb to the mid-2010s). For context, the study as a whole: In people whose bodies naturally kept HIV infection under control, the researchers looked into where HIV persistence comes from.

The specimen sequenced was effector memory T cells from blood PBMCs. The cell subset or site label for this specimen denotes: effector memory CD4+ T cells. The clonotype comes from a male donor with HIV. This receptor chain uses TRBV5-1 and TRBJ2-5; perhaps TRBD2 is the D gene, with 6 bases matching. The DNA sequence reads TGCGCCAGCGGATTTGTCCCCGGGGGAAAAGAGACCCAGTACTTC. Translated, this gives CASGFVPGGKETQYF.